This T cell receptor beta chain was observed in a study of control samples from healthy donors and cancer patients. Germline V gene lookup returns CDR1 MNHEY and CDR2 SVGEGT. Losses at the gene ends were 4 bases for V and 5 bases for J; bases not matched to a gene: 7. CDR3 size: 15 residues. TCRdb's copy holds only in-frame clones and misses some; the assay was immunoSEQ multiplex PCR. The sample yields about 12,000 clones, approximately 90% seen once. The gene calls are TRBV6-2 or TRBV6-3 and TRBJ2-2; 7 bases match TRBD1. The sample comprised formalin-fixed, paraffin-embedded tissue. The origin of this receptor is a male donor with melanoma. The CDR3 nucleotides are TGTGCCAGCAGTTTTACAGGGGTTAGAACCGGGGAGCTGTTTTTT. It specifies CASSFTGVRTGELFF.